The sequence of this TCR beta chain was determined in a study of T cells of healthy individuals (dated by TCRdb to the late 2010s). The library was obtained by 5' RACE. TCRdb shows the sequencer as Illumina MiSeq. The public reads were quality trimmed at Q25 with fastp and then assembled into clones with MiXCR by TCRdb, keeping productive beta chains. Rows with one shared CDR3 protein collapse into an entry with the most common genes and DNA. This sample comprises fewer than 90,000 distinct CDR3 sequences, approximately 4.8% of them detected only once. The ten biggest clones cover around 8% of the sample. This clonotype was detected ten times or more. Its antigen remains undetermined. Nothing much larger sits one base from this clone, and base qualities are not available. Relative to germline, V is missing 0 bases and J is missing 4 bases, with 5 bases of the junction outside any gene match. Based on the germline V gene, the CDR1 and CDR2 sequences are MGHRA and YSYEKL. From the cysteine through the phenylalanine, the CDR3 covers 16 amino acids. Only the CDR3 DNA is retained, 48 bases long and in frame from the first base.

The sequence is built from TRBV4-1 and TRBJ1-3; TRBD1 lines up with 8 middle nucleotides. The clonotype was recovered from a female donor in good health. The DNA sequence reads TGCGCCAGCAGCCAAGACAGGGGGCTGTGGGGAAACACCATATATTTT. Its translation is CASSQDRGLWGNTIYF.